A selection of T cell receptor beta chains follows, all from one sample in a study of T cells in Graves' hyperthyroidism and ophthalmopathy. TCRdb itself ran the multiplex PCR reads through MiXCR, one entry per CDR3 protein. The sample lists over 250,000 distinct CDR3 sequences, approximately 14% occurring once. Specimen: blood. The receptor source for this set is a woman aged 40 to 49 with Graves' ophthalmopathy. CDR3s include the opening cysteine and the closing phenylalanine or tryptophan. A D gene is named only where the DNA matches it firmly. For some rows the clone size is stated as once, few or many, or as a class when expanded; others skip it.

CDR3 | DNA | V | size | D | J
CASTLSVGGYYEQYF | TGTGCCAGCACTCTAAGCGTAGGGGGGTACTACGAGCAGTACTTC | TRBV13 | many | - | TRBJ2-7
CSARTEAESYNEQFF | TGCAGTGCTAGGACAGAAGCGGAGTCTTACAATGAGCAGTTCTTC | TRBV20-1 | many | - | TRBJ2-1
CASSLAGKETQYF | TGCGCCAGCAGCTTGGCAGGGAAAGAGACCCAGTACTTC | TRBV5-1 | many | - | TRBJ2-5
CSAFDWTAGVQETQYF | TGCAGTGCGTTCGACTGGACCGCCGGGGTACAAGAGACCCAGTACTTC | TRBV20-1 | - | - | TRBJ2-5
CASKRGTGAYGSYNEQFF | TGTGCCAGCAAACGGGGGACAGGGGCTTATGGCTCCTACAATGAGCAGTTCTTC | TRBV27 | many | TRBD1 | TRBJ2-1
CASKMAGVTEQFF | TGTGCCAGTAAGATGGCAGGGGTCACTGAGCAGTTCTTC | TRBV19 | - | - | TRBJ2-1
CASSSGTYNEQFF | TGCGCCAGCAGTAGCGGGACCTACAATGAGCAGTTCTTC | TRBV4-1 | many | TRBD2 | TRBJ2-1
CASSLDLPLGNEQFF | TGTGCCAGCAGCTTAGATCTGCCTCTTGGAAATGAGCAGTTCTTC | TRBV11-2 | many | - | TRBJ2-1
CASSEAGAGRFNEKLFF | TGTGCCAGCAGTGAAGCGGGGGCGGGACGCTTTAATGAAAAACTGTTTTTT | TRBV2 | many | - | TRBJ1-4
CSTDGNTGELFF | TGCAGCACAGATGGGAACACCGGGGAGCTGTTTTTT | TRBV29-1 | - | - | TRBJ2-2
CASSWVGGYEQYF | TGTGCCAGCAGTTGGGTGGGGGGCTACGAGCAGTACTTC | TRBV27 | many | - | TRBJ2-7
CATSTGEGYNEKLFF | TGTGCCACTTCGACAGGGGAGGGTTACAATGAAAAACTGTTTTTT | TRBV24-1 | - | TRBD1 | TRBJ1-4
CASSLGLGAYNEQFF | TGTGCCAGCAGCTTAGGTCTAGGCGCCTACAATGAGCAGTTCTTC | TRBV11-2 | many | - | TRBJ2-1
CASSIEVAGFMNTEAFF | TGTGCCAGTAGTATAGAGGTGGCAGGGTTTATGAACACTGAAGCTTTCTTT | TRBV19 | once | - | TRBJ1-1
CASGSGTSSQPQHF | TGTGCCAGCGGATCCGGGACTTCAAGTCAGCCCCAGCATTTT | TRBV9 | - | - | TRBJ1-5
CASSVRVPGLAGVRSEQFF | TGTGCCAGTAGTGTTCGAGTACCGGGACTAGCGGGAGTCCGTTCTGAGCAGTTCTTC | TRBV19 | few | TRBD2 | TRBJ2-1
CASSQEVQSYEQYF | TGCGCCAGCAGCCAAGAGGTCCAAAGTTACGAGCAGTACTTC | TRBV4-1 | - | - | TRBJ2-7
CASSSTEAFF | TGTGCCAGCAGCTCGACTGAAGCTTTCTTT | TRBV12-3/TRBV12-4 | many | - | TRBJ1-1
CSAFPSGRTEAFF | TGCAGTGCTTTCCCGTCGGGGCGGACTGAAGCTTTCTTT | TRBV20-1 | many | - | TRBJ1-1
CAISGQTHSGGVYNEQFF | TGTGCCATCAGTGGACAGACCCATAGCGGGGGGGTTTACAATGAGCAGTTCTTC | TRBV10-3 | many | TRBD2 | TRBJ2-1
CASSQDRPTSGTQYF | TGTGCCAGCAGCCAAGATCGCCCTACTAGCGGTACGCAGTATTTT | TRBV3-1 | few | TRBD2 | TRBJ2-3
CASSRRPAYGEQYF | TGTGCCAGTAGTAGAAGGCCAGCCTACGGGGAGCAGTACTTC | TRBV19 | - | - | TRBJ2-7
CASSDGVGYEQYF | TGTGCCAGCAGTGACGGTGTGGGCTACGAGCAGTACTTC | TRBV6-4 | few | - | TRBJ2-7
CASSQDPATDTQYF | TGCGCCAGCAGCCAAGATCCTGCCACAGATACGCAGTATTTT | TRBV4-1 | few | - | TRBJ2-3
CASSLGEPTPYNEQFF | TGTGCCAGCAGCCTTGGTGAGCCTACCCCCTACAATGAGCAGTTCTTC | TRBV7-9 | many | - | TRBJ2-1
CASSLMQETQYF | TGTGCCAGCAGCCTCATGCAAGAGACCCAGTACTTC | TRBV11-2 | few | - | TRBJ2-5
CASSDGTGFYEQYF | TGTGCCAGCAGTGACGGGACAGGGTTTTACGAGCAGTACTTC | TRBV2 | many | TRBD1 | TRBJ2-7
CAWSAVPLKSAELFF | TGTGCCTGGAGTGCCGTACCTTTGAAATCAGCGGAGCTGTTTTTT | TRBV30 | - | - | TRBJ2-2
CASSEREVASNEKLFF | TGTGCCAGCAGTGAAAGAGAGGTAGCTTCTAATGAAAAACTGTTTTTT | TRBV2 | - | - | TRBJ1-4
CASSLIGGYTF | TGTGCCAGCAGCTTAATAGGTGGCTACACCTTC | TRBV7-9 | - | - | TRBJ1-2
CSAGLPTPGSYNEQFF | TGCAGTGCCGGGCTTCCGACTCCGGGCTCCTACAATGAGCAGTTCTTC | TRBV20-1 | many | - | TRBJ2-1
CSASSGGAGEQYF | TGCAGTGCTAGTAGTGGGGGGGCTGGGGAGCAGTACTTC | TRBV20-1 | many | - | TRBJ2-7
CASSQEQLSGNTIYF | TGTGCCAGCAGCCAAGAACAGCTCTCTGGAAACACCATATATTTT | TRBV3-1 | - | - | TRBJ1-3
CASSYGGGSEQYF | TGTGCCAGCAGTTACGGCGGGGGTTCGGAGCAGTACTTC | TRBV6-5 | many | TRBD2 | TRBJ2-7
CASSLWGGTGELFF | TGTGCCAGCAGCTTATGGGGAGGCACCGGGGAGCTGTTTTTT | TRBV13 | many | - | TRBJ2-2
CASSWTGVYEQYF | TGTGCCAGCAGCTGGACAGGGGTGTACGAGCAGTACTTC | TRBV28 | many | TRBD1 | TRBJ2-7
CASSRDRKSNQPQHF | TGTGCCAGCAGCCGGGACAGAAAAAGCAATCAGCCCCAGCATTTT | TRBV2 | many | TRBD1 | TRBJ1-5
CASSLTGNPVGANVLTF | TGTGCCAGCAGTTTAACAGGGAATCCGGTTGGGGCCAACGTCCTGACTTTC | TRBV28 | - | - | TRBJ2-6
CASSRRSGIQETQYF | TGTGCCAGCAGTCGAAGAAGTGGGATTCAAGAGACCCAGTACTTC | TRBV27 | many | - | TRBJ2-5
CASRLLSGASTDTQYF | TGTGCCAGCAGACTTCTTAGCGGAGCTAGCACAGATACGCAGTATTTT | TRBV2 | many | - | TRBJ2-3
CASSPGLAGVLQFF | TGTGCCAGCAGCCCCGGACTAGCGGGGGTCCTTCAGTTCTTC | TRBV7-2 | - | TRBD2 | TRBJ2-1
CAISESKRGGSNQPQHF | TGTGCCATCAGTGAGTCGAAGAGGGGGGGTAGCAATCAGCCCCAGCATTTT | TRBV10-3 | - | - | TRBJ1-5
CASSDMAGGPNGYF | TGTGCCAGCAGTGATATGGCGGGGGGGCCTAACGGGTATTTT | TRBV2 | few | TRBD2 | TRBJ2-3
CASSREPPGENQPQHF | TGTGCCAGCAGCCGGGAACCACCGGGAGAAAATCAGCCCCAGCATTTT | TRBV4-2 | - | - | TRBJ1-5
CAISPAGTGNTEAFF | TGTGCCATCAGTCCCGCCGGGACAGGGAACACTGAAGCTTTCTTT | TRBV10-3 | many | TRBD1 | TRBJ1-1
CASSPGLAGGMSYEQYF | TGTGCCAGCTCACCCGGACTAGCGGGAGGGATGTCCTACGAGCAGTACTTC | TRBV18 | - | TRBD2 | TRBJ2-7
CASRRDRAVLDTQYF | TGTGCCAGCAGGCGGGACAGGGCGGTCCTAGATACGCAGTATTTT | TRBV2 | many | TRBD1 | TRBJ2-3
CASSDGPGANALTF | TGTGCCAGCAGTGACGGCCCTGGGGCCAACGCCCTGACTTTC | TRBV27 | - | - | TRBJ2-6
CSAFPRGRAGKTYEQYF | TGCAGTGCTTTCCCCCGAGGTCGGGCGGGGAAAACCTACGAGCAGTACTTC | TRBV20-1 | few | - | TRBJ2-7
CASSEREEAFF | TGTGCCAGCAGTGAACGGGAAGAAGCTTTCTTT | TRBV6-1 | - | - | TRBJ1-1
CASSTGTLNEQYF | TGTGCCAGCAGCACCGGGACGCTCAACGAGCAGTACTTC | TRBV7-2 | - | - | TRBJ2-7
CASITAGVSYNEQSF | TGTGCCAGCATCACAGCGGGAGTAAGTTACAATGAGCAGTCCTTC | TRBV2 | many | TRBD2 | TRBJ2-1
CASSPRAGDTQYF | TGCGCCAGCAGCCCCCGGGCTGGGGATACCCAGTACTTC | TRBV5-1 | - | - | TRBJ2-5
CASSTRDSKNIQYF | TGTGCCAGCAGCACTCGGGACAGCAAAAACATTCAGTACTTC | TRBV27 | many | TRBD1 | TRBJ2-4
CASSEAWGKNSPLHF | TGTGCCAGCAGTGAAGCTTGGGGTAAGAATTCACCCCTCCACTTT | TRBV6-1 | - | - | TRBJ1-6
CASSLQDRWNGYTF | TGTGCCAGCAGTTTGCAGGACAGGTGGAATGGCTACACCTTC | TRBV28 | - | TRBD1 | TRBJ1-2
CASSLPLSNTGELFF | TGTGCCAGCAGCTTACCACTCTCGAACACCGGGGAGCTGTTTTTT | TRBV5-5 | - | - | TRBJ2-2
CSATIGMGSYNEQFF | TGCAGTGCTACGATAGGGATGGGGTCCTACAATGAGCAGTTCTTC | TRBV20-1 | many | - | TRBJ2-1